A selection of T cell receptor beta chains follows, all from one sample in a study of T cell therapy after organ transplantation. This table comes from immunoSEQ multiplex PCR, and its TCRdb copy is limited to in-frame clones, with some not included. The sample carries approximately 52,000 clones, about 94% recorded once. No antigens are known for them. Material: CD8+ T cells from blood, obtained before autologous CMV-specific T cell therapy. Receptor source: a human patient who had received a solid organ transplant and had CMV disease. Both conserved end residues are part of each CDR3. D genes are given only for firm matches. Not all rows give a size; the values are once, few, many and, for expanded clones, a class.

j_call: TRBJ2-7; clone_size: NA; d_call: TRBD1; v_call: TRBV27; cdr3_aa: CASSSPRQGASYEQYF; cdr3_nt: TGTGCCAGCAGTTCCCCCCGACAGGGGGCATCGTACGAGCAGTACTTC
j_call: TRBJ2-1; clone_size: NA; d_call: NA; v_call: TRBV19; cdr3_aa: CASNHRGGYNEQFF; cdr3_nt: TGTGCCAGTAACCACAGGGGGGGATACAATGAGCAGTTCTTC
j_call: TRBJ2-2; clone_size: once; d_call: TRBD1; v_call: TRBV14; cdr3_aa: CASSQDGTGASGELFF; cdr3_nt: TGTGCCAGCAGCCAAGATGGGACAGGGGCGTCCGGGGAGCTGTTTTTT
j_call: TRBJ1-1; clone_size: once; d_call: NA; v_call: TRBV6-5; cdr3_aa: CASSIIQGGTEAFF; cdr3_nt: TGTGCCAGTAGTATAATACAGGGAGGAACTGAAGCTTTCTTT
j_call: TRBJ2-7; clone_size: NA; d_call: TRBD1; v_call: TRBV27; cdr3_aa: CASSWTGANEQYF; cdr3_nt: TGTGCCAGCAGCTGGACAGGGGCAAACGAGCAGTACTTC
j_call: TRBJ1-5; clone_size: NA; d_call: TRBD1; v_call: TRBV6-1; cdr3_aa: CACERDSENQPQHF; cdr3_nt: TGTGCCTGCGAGAGGGACAGCGAGAATCAGCCCCAGCATTTT
j_call: TRBJ2-7; clone_size: NA; d_call: TRBD2; v_call: TRBV7-2; cdr3_aa: CASSWTSGGANEQYF; cdr3_nt: TGTGCCAGCAGCTGGACTAGCGGGGGGGCCAACGAGCAGTACTTC
j_call: TRBJ2-3; clone_size: NA; d_call: NA; v_call: TRBV19; cdr3_aa: CASSRAPIKGTQYF; cdr3_nt: TGTGCCAGTAGTAGGGCCCCAATTAAGGGTACGCAGTATTTT
j_call: TRBJ2-7; clone_size: NA; d_call: NA; v_call: TRBV5-4; cdr3_aa: CASSLAPGFYEQYF; cdr3_nt: TGTGCCAGCAGCTTGGCTCCCGGATTCTACGAGCAGTACTTC
j_call: TRBJ2-7; clone_size: NA; d_call: NA; v_call: TRBV19; cdr3_aa: CASSRRQEVDSYEQYF; cdr3_nt: TGTGCCAGTAGTAGACGACAGGAGGTCGACTCCTACGAGCAGTACTTC
j_call: TRBJ2-7; clone_size: NA; d_call: TRBD1; v_call: TRBV7-8; cdr3_aa: CASSLRTGRDEQYF; cdr3_nt: TGTGCCAGCAGTTTGAGGACAGGGAGAGACGAGCAGTACTTC
j_call: TRBJ2-1; clone_size: NA; d_call: NA; v_call: TRBV4-1; cdr3_aa: CASSQVPPGDSYNEQFF; cdr3_nt: TGCGCCAGCAGCCAAGTTCCTCCGGGAGACTCCTACAATGAGCAGTTCTTC
j_call: TRBJ1-1; clone_size: NA; d_call: NA; v_call: TRBV11-3; cdr3_aa: CASSFYVNTEAFF; cdr3_nt: TGTGCCAGCAGCTTTTATGTTAACACTGAAGCTTTCTTT
j_call: TRBJ2-1; clone_size: NA; d_call: NA; v_call: TRBV29-1; cdr3_aa: CSVEVVGSGEQFF; cdr3_nt: TGCAGCGTTGAAGTAGTGGGGAGTGGTGAGCAGTTCTTC